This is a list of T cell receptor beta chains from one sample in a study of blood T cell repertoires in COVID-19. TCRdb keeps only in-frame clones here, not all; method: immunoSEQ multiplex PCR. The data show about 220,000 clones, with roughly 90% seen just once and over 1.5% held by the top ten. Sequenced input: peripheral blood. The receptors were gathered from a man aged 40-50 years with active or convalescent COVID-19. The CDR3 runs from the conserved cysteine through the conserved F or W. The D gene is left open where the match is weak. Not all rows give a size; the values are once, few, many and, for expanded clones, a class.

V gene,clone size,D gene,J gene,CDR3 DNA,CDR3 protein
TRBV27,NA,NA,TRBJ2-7,TGTGCCAGCAGTTTATCGACAGGAGGTTCCTACGAGCAGTACTTC,CASSLSTGGSYEQYF
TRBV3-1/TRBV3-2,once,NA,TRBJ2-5,TGTGCCAGCACAGCCCCCCTCAGCGGTCCCATAGGAGAGACCCAGTACTTC,CASTAPLSGPIGETQYF
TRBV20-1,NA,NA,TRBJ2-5,TGCAGTGCTAGTCTGGGGGCGACTGAGACCCAGTACTTC,CSASLGATETQYF
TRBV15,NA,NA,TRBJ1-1,TGTGCCACCAGCAGGAACAGGGTAATGAACACTGAAGCTTTCTTT,CATSRNRVMNTEAFF
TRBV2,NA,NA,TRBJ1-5,TGTGCCAGTTACGATGGGCCCAATCAGCCCCAGCATTTT,CASYDGPNQPQHF
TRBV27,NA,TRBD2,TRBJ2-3,TGTGCCAGCAGTTTCTCTATGGGAGGGGATCCAGATACGCAGTATTTT,CASSFSMGGDPDTQYF
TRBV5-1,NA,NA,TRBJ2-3,TGCGCCAGCAGCTTGACTAGCCCCACAGATACGCAGTATTTT,CASSLTSPTDTQYF
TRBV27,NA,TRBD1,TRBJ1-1,TGTGCCAGCAGTACAACTCGGGACAGGGGGAACACTGAAGCTTTCTTT,CASSTTRDRGNTEAFF
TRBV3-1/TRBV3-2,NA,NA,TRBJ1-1,TGTGCCAGCAGACAGGGTTCGCACACTGAAGCTTTCTTT,CASRQGSHTEAFF
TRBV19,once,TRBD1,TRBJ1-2,TGTGCCAGTAGTATAATAGGGGGCGACTCGGATGGCTACACCTTC,CASSIIGGDSDGYTF
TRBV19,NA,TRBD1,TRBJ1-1,TGTGCCAGTAGTAGGACAGGGGCGGGGGGCACTGAAGCTTTCTTT,CASSRTGAGGTEAFF
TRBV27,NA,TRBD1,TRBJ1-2,TGTGCCAGCAGTTCCCAGGACAGGGGGCGCCTCATCTATGGCTACACCTTC,CASSSQDRGRLIYGYTF
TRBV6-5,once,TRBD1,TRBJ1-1,TGTGCCAGCAGCACAGGGGCGAACACTGAAGCTTTCTTT,CASSTGANTEAFF
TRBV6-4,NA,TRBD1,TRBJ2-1,TGTGCCAGCGGTTTAACCCCGGGACAGGGGGTAAATGAGCAGTTCTTC,CASGLTPGQGVNEQFF
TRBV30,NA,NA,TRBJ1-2,TGTGCCTGGAGTAAGGAGGGGCTGAACTATGGCTACACCTTC,CAWSKEGLNYGYTF
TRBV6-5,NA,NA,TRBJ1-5,TGTGCCAGCAGGTCTATGAGCAGCAATCAGCCCCAGCATTTT,CASRSMSSNQPQHF
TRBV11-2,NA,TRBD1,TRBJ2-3,TGTGCCAGCAGCTTAGCTTTACAGGGGGCGGTAGATACGCAGTATTTT,CASSLALQGAVDTQYF
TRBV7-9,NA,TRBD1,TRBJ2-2,TGTGCCAGCAGCTCGGGACAGGGAGGCACCGGGGAGCTGTTTTTT,CASSSGQGGTGELFF
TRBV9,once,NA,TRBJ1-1,TGTGCCAGCAGCGTAGAGGAGAATAGAAAAACTGAAGCTTTCTTT,CASSVEENRKTEAFF
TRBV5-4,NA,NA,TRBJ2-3,TGTGCCAGCAGCCAGGACACAGGGAGTACAGATACGCAGTATTTT,CASSQDTGSTDTQYF
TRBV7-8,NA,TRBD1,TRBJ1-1,TGTGCCAGCAGCGTAACGGGACAGGCGGTGATCACTGAAGCTTTCTTT,CASSVTGQAVITEAFF
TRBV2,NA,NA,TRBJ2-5,TGTGCCAGCAGCCGAGAGGCGCTATCTTTGCGGGAGACCCAGTACTTC,CASSREALSLRETQYF
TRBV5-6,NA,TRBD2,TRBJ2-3,TGTGCCAGCAGCATGGGACTAGCGGGGGGCGGGAGTACAGATACGCAGTATTTT,CASSMGLAGGGSTDTQYF
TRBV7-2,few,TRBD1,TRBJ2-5,TGTGCCAGCAGCTCCTGGACAGGGGGAACCCAGTACTTC,CASSSWTGGTQYF
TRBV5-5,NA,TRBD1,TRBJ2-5,TGTGCCAGCAGCCCGGGACAGGGCGGCGAGACCCAGTACTTC,CASSPGQGGETQYF
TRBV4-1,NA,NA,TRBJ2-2,TGCGCCAGCAGCCAAGGCGAAGGGGACACCGGGGAGCTGTTTTTT,CASSQGEGDTGELFF
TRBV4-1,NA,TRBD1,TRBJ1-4,TGCGCCAGCAGCCAAGGGGACAGTAATGAAAAACTGTTTTTT,CASSQGDSNEKLFF
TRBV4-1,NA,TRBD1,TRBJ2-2,TGCGCCAGCAGCCAGACCGGGACAGGGTACACCGGGGAGCTGTTTTTT,CASSQTGTGYTGELFF